This is a list of T cell receptor beta chains from one sample in a study of blood T cell repertoires in COVID-19. Method: immunoSEQ multiplex PCR; TCRdb's copy keeps in-frame clones and lacks some. The sample has 250,000 to 300,000 clones, approximately 90% seen once. Source material: PBMCs or T cells enriched from blood (not recorded which). The receptor set was obtained from a woman aged 55-70 years in a cohort exposed to, infected with or recovered from COVID-19 (not recorded which). Both conserved end residues are part of each CDR3. D genes are given only for firm matches. The size field is filled for only some rows; it gives once, few, many or a size class.

j_gene	d_gene	len	abundance	v_gene	CDR3aa	CDR3nt
TRBJ2-7	NA	12	NA	TRBV7-9	CASSSNSYEQYF	TGTGCCAGCAGCTCAAACTCCTACGAGCAGTACTTC
TRBJ2-7	NA	14	NA	TRBV13	CASSLFSSSYEQYF	TGTGCCAGCAGCTTATTTTCCAGCTCCTACGAGCAGTACTTC
TRBJ2-7	TRBD2	15	NA	TRBV5-6	CASSLPSGASYEQYF	TGTGCCAGCAGCTTGCCTAGCGGGGCCTCCTACGAGCAGTACTTC
TRBJ2-5	TRBD1	15	NA	TRBV3-1/TRBV3-2	CASSLGTGGRETQYF	TGTGCCAGCAGCCTTGGGACAGGGGGCAGGGAGACCCAGTACTTC
TRBJ1-1	NA	13	NA	TRBV11-2	CASRITGYTEAFF	TGTGCCAGCAGGATTACAGGATACACTGAAGCTTTCTTT
TRBJ1-2	TRBD1	14	NA	TRBV7-9	CASSPRTGDYGYTF	TGTGCCAGCAGCCCCAGGACAGGGGACTATGGCTACACCTTC
TRBJ2-5	TRBD2	17	NA	TRBV5-6	CASSLKVLAGTQETQYF	TGTGCCAGCAGCTTGAAGGTATTAGCGGGTACACAAGAGACCCAGTACTTC
TRBJ1-1	TRBD1	16	few	TRBV5-6	CASSLFTGAGGTEAFF	TGTGCCAGCAGCCTATTCACGGGGGCAGGGGGCACTGAAGCTTTCTTT
TRBJ2-1	NA	13	NA	TRBV5-1	CASSYQGQNEQFF	TGCGCCAGCAGCTATCAGGGGCAAAATGAGCAGTTCTTC
TRBJ1-1	NA	14	once	TRBV7-2	CASRLPRGNTEAFF	TGTGCCAGCAGGCTCCCACGGGGGAACACTGAAGCTTTCTTT
TRBJ2-7	TRBD2	18	NA	TRBV9	CASSETSGSLRRSYEQYF	TGTGCCAGCAGCGAGACTAGCGGGAGCCTTCGTCGCTCCTACGAGCAGTACTTC
TRBJ2-5	TRBD1	15	NA	TRBV6-5	CASSYSLGGGETQYF	TGTGCCAGCAGTTACTCGTTAGGGGGCGGGGAGACCCAGTACTTC
TRBJ2-7	TRBD2	13	NA	TRBV4-1	CASSQGGAYEQYF	TGCGCCAGCAGCCAGGGGGGGGCCTACGAGCAGTACTTC
TRBJ2-1	NA	13	NA	TRBV28	CASKLLEQDEQFF	TGTGCCAGCAAGTTGTTAGAACAGGATGAGCAGTTCTTC
TRBJ1-4	TRBD1	15	NA	TRBV7-9	CASSSTGSPNEKLFF	TGTGCCAGCAGCTCGACAGGGTCGCCTAATGAAAAACTGTTTTTT
TRBJ1-1	TRBD1	13	NA	TRBV28	CASIPAGGSEAFF	TGTGCCAGCATCCCCGCAGGGGGCTCAGAAGCTTTCTTT
TRBJ2-1	TRBD2	17	NA	TRBV6-4	CASSDSMREGSYNEQFF	TGTGCCAGCAGTGACTCGATGCGGGAGGGCTCCTACAATGAGCAGTTCTTC
TRBJ1-5	NA	13	NA	TRBV7-3	CASSFGVLTPQHF	TGTGCCAGCAGCTTCGGGGTCCTCACGCCCCAGCATTTT
TRBJ2-7	TRBD2	14	once	TRBV5-1	CASSDLAGDDEQYF	TGCGCCAGCAGCGATCTAGCGGGAGATGACGAGCAGTACTTC
TRBJ2-7	TRBD2	14	NA	TRBV7-9	CASSSTSGTHEQYF	TGTGCCAGCAGCTCGACTAGCGGGACCCACGAGCAGTACTTC
TRBJ2-3	NA	13	NA	TRBV5-4	CASSLAGSGTQYF	TGTGCCAGCAGCTTGGCAGGTAGTGGTACGCAGTATTTT
TRBJ2-1	TRBD2	15	NA	TRBV7-9	CASSRGLAGHNEQFF	TGTGCCAGCAGCCGAGGACTAGCGGGACACAATGAGCAGTTCTTC
TRBJ2-5	NA	18	NA	TRBV11-2	CASSLRLEGGYGRETQYF	TGTGCCAGCAGCTTAAGGCTCGAGGGGGGGTATGGCCGAGAGACCCAGTACTTC
TRBJ2-1	NA	15	NA	TRBV9	CASSVEGGSYNEQFF	TGTGCCAGCAGCGTAGAAGGCGGTTCCTACAATGAGCAGTTCTTC
TRBJ2-3	NA	12	NA	TRBV29-1	CSVELRTDTQYF	TGCAGCGTTGAATTGCGGACAGATACGCAGTATTTT
TRBJ2-3	NA	15	NA	TRBV7-2	CASSLSTGSTDTQYF	TGTGCCAGCAGCTTATCCACAGGGAGCACAGATACGCAGTATTTT
TRBJ2-1	TRBD2	14	NA	TRBV24-1	CATQGLAGRNEQFF	TGTGCCACTCAAGGACTAGCGGGACGCAATGAGCAGTTCTTC
TRBJ2-7	NA	13	NA	TRBV30	CAWGSGGGNEQYF	TGTGCCTGGGGCTCGGGCGGGGGCAACGAGCAGTACTTC